These 2 T cell receptor beta chains were all obtained from the same sample, sequenced in a study of identical twins. TCRdb fed the 5' RACE reads into MiXCR, producing one record per CDR3 protein. Of about 300,000 distinct CDR3 sequences detected, around 12% appear once; the ten largest clones hold 7.2%. These data were also filed under a second study, of yellow fever vaccine responses in identical twins.

The source material was CD8+ T cells sorted from blood. The receptors were gathered from a woman between 18 and 29 years old in good health.

This sequence joins TRBV11-3 and TRBJ2-5; 10 nucleotides agree with TRBD2. V was clipped by 5 bases and J by 4 bases; unmatched bases: 10. The CDR3 loop spans 16 amino acids. CDR1 and CDR2 (germline): SGHNT, YENEEA. CDR3 protein: CASSLLASGRPETQYF. The CDR3 DNA follows: TGTGCCAGCAGCCTCCTCGCTAGCGGGAGACCAGAGACCCAGTACTTC.

This clonotype was seen more than once but under ten times. The gene calls are TRBV4-2 and TRBJ1-2; 9 positions match TRBD1. V shed 3 bases, J shed 5 bases, and the junction held 10 bases outside the gene matches. Germline V gene lookup returns CDR1 LGHNA and CDR2 YNFKEQ. The CDR3 consists of 16 residues. CDR3 sequence (DNA): TGTGCCAGCAGCCAGGCAACAGGGGGCGCGAGTTATGGCTACACCTTC. The encoded protein is CASSQATGGASYGYTF.